What follows are 24 T cell receptor beta chains derived from one specimen sequenced in a study of blood T cell repertoires in COVID-19. The data were produced by immunoSEQ multiplex PCR, yet TCRdb's version contains in-frame clones alone and is incomplete. The data show about 380,000 clones, around 87% seen once. The specimen sequenced was PBMCs or T cells enriched from blood (not recorded which). The receptors originated from a man younger than 45 who had recovered from COVID-19.

This clone was seen once. The sample contains more than one DNA sequence encoding this CDR3. The chain is built from TRBV5-1 and TRBJ2-2, with TRBD2 as a possible D gene (6 bases). Deletions cut 0 bases from V and 5 bases from J, with 11 bases between. Germline CDR1 is SGHRS and CDR2 is YFSETQ. The CDR3 is 15 residues long. Here the CDR3 DNA reads TGCGCCAGCAGCTTGGTAGCAGGAGGGACCGGGGAGCTGTTTTTT. Translated, it gives CASSLVAGGTGELFF.

The chain recombines TRBV19 with TRBJ1-5; D gene uncertain. CDR3 size: 12 residues. V dropped 9 bases and J dropped 2 bases, with 8 bases sitting between them. CDR1 is LNHDA, CDR2 SQIVND, per germline (reference sequence). CDR3 nucleotide sequence: TGTGCCAGCCGGGATGGCAATCAGCCCCAGCATTTT. Protein sequence: CASRDGNQPQHF.

The chain carries TRBV6-5 and TRBJ2-3; a weak D match, TRBD2 (5 bases). The CDR3 is made up of 15 amino acids. Per the germline V gene, CDR1 is MNHEY and CDR2 is SVGAGI. The V end was cut by 3 bases, the J end by 4 bases, with 14 bases between. DNA for the CDR3: TGTGCCAGCAGTTATAGAACTCTCGGGGCAGATACGCAGTATTTT. Protein: CASSYRTLGADTQYF.

The rearrangement links TRBV4-2 to TRBJ1-6; TRBD1 is a possible D gene (6 bases). V was pared by 0 bases and J by 4 bases, with 10 bases between. Germline V gene lookup returns CDR1 LGHNA and CDR2 YNFKEQ. The CDR3 runs to 16 residues. The CDR3 spells CASSQDMRGYNSPLHF. In nucleotides, the CDR3 is TGTGCCAGCAGCCAAGATATGAGGGGGTATAATTCACCCCTCCACTTT.

This sequence joins TRBV2 and TRBJ1-2; TRBD1 might be the D (5 bases). The CDR3 extends over 13 amino acids. Germline values: CDR1 SNHLY, CDR2 FYNNEI. V lost 7 bases and J 7 bases, leaving 16 bases between the germline ends. The CDR3 here is CASKEGLASGYTF. The CDR3 DNA sequence: TGTGCCAGCAAGGAGGGGCTCGCGTCTGGCTACACCTTC. The variable domain in full, completed from reference TRBV2 and TRBJ1-2, reads EPEVTQTPSHQVTQMGQEVILRCVPISNHLYFYWYRQILGQKVEFLVSFYNNEISEKSEIFDDQFSVERPDGSNFTLKIRSTKLEDSAMYFCASKEGLASGYTFGSGTRLTVV.

The chain uses TRBV5-1 and TRBJ2-7, with 8 positions matching TRBD1. CDR1 is SGHRS and CDR2 is YFSETQ in the germline V gene. The V and J ends lost 7 bases and 2 bases, in that order; junction bases with no gene match: 11. This CDR3 contains 15 residues. The CDR3 coding sequence is TGCGCCAGCGGCCCAACCGGGACAGGACCCTACGAGCAGTACTTC. Amino acid sequence: CASGPTGTGPYEQYF.

The chain joins TRBV9 to TRBJ2-3, with TRBD2 matching over 12 bases. Germline V CDR1 and CDR2: SGDLS, YYNGEE. This CDR3 comprises 16 residues. The trim removed 0 bases at V and 4 bases at J, leaving 3 bases unmatched. The CDR3 here is CASSVALAGGADTQYF. The CDR3 DNA reads as TGTGCCAGCAGCGTAGCACTAGCGGGGGGTGCAGATACGCAGTATTTT.

The CDR3 nucleotides are TGTGCCAGCAGCCAACTCGGAAACACCATATATTTT. The encoded protein is CASSQLGNTIYF. The rearrangement links TRBV5-5 to TRBJ1-3; D gene ambiguous. V was clipped by 4 bases and J by 4 bases, with 6 bases between them. This CDR3 has 12 residues. Per germline, CDR1 SGHKS and CDR2 YYEKEE (reference sequence). The whole variable domain, filled in from reference TRBV5-5 and TRBJ1-3, reads DAGVTQSPTHLIKTRGQQVTLRCSPISGHKSVSWYQQVLGQGPQFIFQYYEKEERGRGNFPDRFSARQFPNYSSELNVNALLLGDSALYLCASSQLGNTIYFGEGSWLTVV.

The J gene is TRBJ1-2, the V gene TRBV24-1, with unresolved D. This CDR3 contains 16 residues. Germline V CDR1 and CDR2: KGHDR, SFDVKD. Trimming removed 6 bases at V and 4 bases at J, with 20 bases between. The CDR3: CATSKLRVGAGYGYTF. The CDR3 DNA reads as TGTGCCACCAGTAAGCTTAGAGTGGGCGCGGGCTATGGCTACACCTTC.

This chain links TRBV11-2 with TRBJ1-2; D remains unclear. V gave up 5 bases and J gave up 6 bases, with 19 bases separating them. This CDR3 spans 15 amino acids. Germline values: CDR1 SGHAT, CDR2 FQNNGV. The CDR3 spells CASSARGDPVDGYTF. The CDR3 DNA follows: TGTGCCAGCAGCGCCCGAGGTGATCCGGTTGATGGCTACACCTTC. Filled out from reference TRBV11-2 and TRBJ1-2, the complete variable domain reads EAGVAQSPRYKIIEKRQSVAFWCNPISGHATLYWYQQILGQGPKLLIQFQNNGVVDDSQLPKDRFSAERLKGVDSTLKIQPAKLEDSAVYLCASSARGDPVDGYTFGSGTRLTVV.

Regarding this clone: Distinct nucleotide sequences in the sample also encode this CDR3. The J gene is TRBJ1-1, the V gene TRBV19; tentatively, D is TRBD1 (5 bases). Germline V CDR1 and CDR2: LNHDA, SQIVND (reference sequence). There are 14 residues in the CDR3. V was cut by 5 bases and J by 3 bases, with 13 bases left in between. The CDR3 is CASSARGGDTEAFF. The DNA of the CDR3 is TGTGCCAGTAGTGCGCGGGGAGGGGACACTGAAGCTTTCTTT. The variable domain in full, completed from reference TRBV19 and TRBJ1-1, reads DGGITQSPKYLFRKEGQNVTLSCEQNLNHDAMYWYRQDPGQGLRLIYYSQIVNDFQKGDIAEGYSVSREKKESFPLTVTSAQKNPTAFYLCASSARGGDTEAFFGQGTRLTVV.

The rearrangement joins TRBV9 to TRBJ1-1; D uncertain. Germline CDR1 and CDR2: SGDLS and YYNGEE. The CDR3 contains 14 residues. V dropped 1 base and J dropped 1 base, with 8 bases sitting between them. The CDR3, as DNA: TGTGCCAGCAGCGTAAATTGGAGGAACACTGAAGCTTTCTTT. As protein: CASSVNWRNTEAFF.

The gene calls are TRBV6-5 and TRBJ2-7, with 8 bases identical to TRBD1. CDR1 and CDR2 from the germline V gene are MNHEY and SVGAGI. The CDR3 is 14 residues long. J was trimmed by 5 bases and V by 5 bases; bases with no gene match: 8. As DNA, the CDR3 is TGTGCCAGCAGTACCGGGACAGGCTGGGACGAGCAGTACTTC. Its protein is CASSTGTGWDEQYF.

V usage is TRBV18 and J usage is TRBJ2-5; D uncertain. CDR1 is KGHSH and CDR2 is LQKENI in the germline V gene. V was shortened by 0 bases and J by 2 bases, with 13 bases between the two germline ends. The CDR3 sequence is 16 residues long. The CDR3 is CASSPPNSPEQETQYF. Written as DNA, the CDR3 is TGTGCCAGCTCACCACCCAACTCCCCGGAGCAAGAGACCCAGTACTTC. The full variable domain, its missing parts supplied by reference TRBV18 and TRBJ2-5, is NAGVMQNPRHLVRRRGQEARLRCSPMKGHSHVYWYRQLPEEGLKFMVYLQKENIIDESGMPKERFSAEFPKEGPSILRIQQVVRGDSAAYFCASSPPNSPEQETQYFGPGTRLLVL.

The V gene is TRBV30, the J gene TRBJ1-1, with no clear D. The CDR3 is made up of 12 amino acids. Germline CDR1 is GTSNPN and CDR2 is SVGIG (reference sequence). V was shortened by 2 bases and J by 10 bases, with 14 bases between the two germline ends. The CDR3 sequence: CAWSRTGFTAFF. DNA for the CDR3: TGTGCCTGGAGTCGTACCGGGTTTACAGCTTTCTTT.

CDR3 DNA: TGTGCCAGCAGCCCGCGAGGGGCGGGGGGGCAGAATGAGCAGTTCTTC. Translated, it gives CASSPRGAGGQNEQFF. The gene calls are TRBV9 and TRBJ2-1; 9 bases map to TRBD2. Trimming cost V 4 bases and J 7 bases; bases outside gene matches: 12. Looked up from germline, CDR1 is SGDLS and CDR2 is YYNGEE. This CDR3 has 16 residues. Full variable domain (rest looked up from reference TRBV9 and TRBJ2-1): DSGVTQTPKHLITATGQRVTLRCSPRSGDLSVYWYQQSLDQGLQFLIQYYNGEERAKGNILERFSAQQFPDLHSELNLSSLELGDSALYFCASSPRGAGGQNEQFFGPGTRLTVL.

Here the CDR3 DNA reads TGCAGTGCTAGTAACAGGGGGCTGCTTTCTGGAAACACCATATATTTT. Its protein is CSASNRGLLSGNTIYF. V gene TRBV20-1 combines with J gene TRBJ1-3, with TRBD1 identical over 9 bases. The CDR3 length is 16 residues. The V segment lost 3 bases and the J segment 1 base; nucleotides outside the gene matches: 7. Germline CDR1 reads DFQATT; CDR2 reads SNEGSKA (reference sequence).

V usage is TRBV7-3 and J usage is TRBJ2-1, with TRBD2 identical over 8 bases. This CDR3 has 17 residues. Germline V gene sequence: CDR1 SGHTA, CDR2 FQGTGA. Trimming removed 5 bases from V and 0 bases from J; junction bases left unmatched: 9. The CDR3 DNA is TGTGCCAGCAGCCGGACTAGCTTGGGGTACTCCTACAATGAGCAGTTCTTC. Protein product: CASSRTSLGYSYNEQFF.

The CDR3 DNA reads as TGTGCCAGCAGCTTAGAAGGACAGGGTTTTTCACCCCTCCACTTT. Translation: CASSLEGQGFSPLHF. This chain links TRBV7-2 with TRBJ1-6, with 8 positions matching TRBD1. CDR3 length: 15 residues. The trim removed 1 base at V and 9 bases at J, leaving 5 bases unmatched. The V gene's germline CDR1 is SGHTA and CDR2 FQGNSA.

V is TRBV5-1 and J is TRBJ1-1, with D perhaps TRBD1 (5 bases). This CDR3 has 14 amino acids. With 5 bases removed from V and 3 bases from J, the gap between germline ends came to 14 bases. CDR1 SGHRS and CDR2 YFSETQ come from the germline V gene. CDR3 amino acids: CASRRGTEYTEAFF. The CDR3 DNA is TGCGCCAGCAGGCGGGGGACCGAATACACTGAAGCTTTCTTT.

The gene calls are TRBV4-2 and TRBJ1-2; 8 bases fit TRBD1. Germline V gene lookup returns CDR1 LGHNA and CDR2 YNFKEQ. CDR3 length: 16 residues. V lost 1 base, J lost 3 bases, and 7 bases stayed unmatched. The CDR3 nucleotides are TGTGCCAGCAGCCAAGTTTCGGGACAGGTGTACTATGGCTACACCTTC. Its translation is CASSQVSGQVYYGYTF.

The CDR3 loop is CASSLTGANEQFF. In nucleotides, the CDR3 is TGTGCCAGCAGCCTGACAGGGGCTAATGAGCAGTTCTTC. This chain joins TRBV3-1 (or the pseudogene TRBV3-2) and TRBJ2-1; 8 bases map to TRBD1. The CDR3 has 13 amino acids. Germline CDR1 and CDR2: LGHDT and YNNKEL (reference sequence). Trimming at V came to 4 bases and at J to 7 bases, leaving 3 bases not matched to a gene.

V gene TRBV6-4 combines with J gene TRBJ1-2; D unresolved. This CDR3 spans 14 amino acids. CDR1 MRHNA and CDR2 SNTAGT come from the germline V gene. V lost 4 bases, J lost 8 bases, and 17 bases lay in between. Written as DNA, the CDR3 is TGTGCCAGCAGTGTATCCGGGTCCGCAATCGGCTACACCTTC. Its protein product is CASSVSGSAIGYTF.

The chain uses TRBV4-1 and TRBJ2-5, with TRBD2 identical over 9 bases. Trimming took 3 bases from V and 4 from J; bases not matched to a gene: 3. CDR1 is MGHRA and CDR2 is YSYEKL in the germline V gene. The CDR3 has 14 residues. The CDR3 region has the DNA TGCGCCAGCAGCCAGGGACTAGCTGTAGAGACCCAGTACTTC. Translation: CASSQGLAVETQYF.